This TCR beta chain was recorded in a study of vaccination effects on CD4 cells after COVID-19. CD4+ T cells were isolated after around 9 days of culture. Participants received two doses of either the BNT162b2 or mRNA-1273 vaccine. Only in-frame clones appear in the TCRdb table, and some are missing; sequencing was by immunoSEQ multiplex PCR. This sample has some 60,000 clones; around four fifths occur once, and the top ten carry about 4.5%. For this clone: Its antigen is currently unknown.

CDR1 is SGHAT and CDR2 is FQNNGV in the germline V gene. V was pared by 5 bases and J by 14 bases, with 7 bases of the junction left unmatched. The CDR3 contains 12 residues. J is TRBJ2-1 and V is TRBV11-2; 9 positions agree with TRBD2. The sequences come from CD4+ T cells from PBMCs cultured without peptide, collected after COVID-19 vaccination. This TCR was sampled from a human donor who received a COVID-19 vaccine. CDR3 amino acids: CASSLSAGGKFF. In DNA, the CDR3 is TGTGCCAGCAGCCTCTCAGCGGGGGGCAAGTTCTTC.